This entry lists 13 T cell receptor beta chains sequenced from one sample in a study of T cell repertoires in ileal Crohn's disease. The time point was: neoterminal ileum biopsy at postoperative endoscopy, about 6 months after surgery. Only in-frame clones appear in the TCRdb table, and some are missing; sequencing was by immunoSEQ multiplex PCR. The profile shows about 11,000 clones, just under 75% of them singletons. Sequencing used ileal tissue. The source of these receptors is an adult with Crohn's disease.

This chain uses TRBV14 with TRBJ2-2; no clear D. CDR1 SGHDN and CDR2 FVKESK come from the germline V gene. V gave up 0 bases and J gave up 4 bases, with 9 bases separating them. CDR3 length: 15 residues. CDR3 loop: CASSQDWASTGELFF. Written as DNA, the CDR3 is TGTGCCAGCAGCCAAGATTGGGCCAGCACCGGGGAGCTGTTTTTT. Full variable domain (rest looked up from reference TRBV14 and TRBJ2-2): EAGVTQFPSHSVIEKGQTVTLRCDPISGHDNLYWYRRVMGKEIKFLLHFVKESKQDESGMPNNRFLAERTGGTYSTLKVQPAELEDSGVYFCASSQDWASTGELFFGEGSRLTVL.

The chain carries TRBV9 and TRBJ1-1; a weak D match, TRBD1 (5 bases). The CDR3 length is 13 residues. The germline V and J ends were trimmed by 7 bases and 6 bases, with 16 bases remaining between them. CDR1 and CDR2 from the germline V gene are SGDLS and YYNGEE. CDR3 coding DNA: TGTGCCAGCGGGCCGGGGGATAGGTCTGAAGCTTTCTTT. Its protein product is CASGPGDRSEAFF.

The rearrangement uses TRBV5-1 and TRBJ2-3; the match to TRBD2 covers 12 bases. The CDR3 extends over 16 amino acids. Losses at the gene ends were 3 bases for V and 5 bases for J; bases not matched to a gene: 7. Germline loops: CDR1 SGHRS, CDR2 YFSETQ. CDR3 in amino acids: CASSSTLAGGLDTQYF. The CDR3 DNA follows: TGCGCCAGCAGCTCAACCCTAGCGGGAGGGTTAGATACGCAGTATTTT.

The chain joins TRBV27 to TRBJ2-1; D possibly corresponds to TRBD1 (6 bases). Trimming cost V 4 bases and J 4 bases, with 8 bases left between them. The CDR3 has 13 amino acids. Germline V gene lookup returns CDR1 MNHEY and CDR2 SMNVEV (reference sequence). The CDR3 coding sequence is TGTGCCAGCAGTTGGGGGCAATACAATGAGCAGTTCTTC. It translates to CASSWGQYNEQFF.

The chain joins TRBV18 to TRBJ2-6; 7 bases fit TRBD1. The CDR3 totals 19 residues. Germline V gene lookup returns CDR1 KGHSH and CDR2 LQKENI. J gave up 0 bases and V 4 bases, and 12 bases lay outside the gene matches. The CDR3 DNA reads as TGTGCCAGCTCACGGGGTCTTACAGGGGATACCTCTGGGGCCAACGTCCTGACTTTC. Translation gives CASSRGLTGDTSGANVLTF.

The chain recombines TRBV7-3 with TRBJ2-3, with 9 bases that match TRBD1. V trimming: 1 base; J trimming: 3 bases; junction bases outside the gene matches: 17. The length of the CDR3 is 20 residues. The germline gives CDR1 SGHTA, CDR2 FQGTGA. In nucleotides, the CDR3 is TGTGCCAGCAGCTTAAAGCCAACCTCCGGGACAGGGTACGCAACAGATACGCAGTATTTT. Translating gives CASSLKPTSGTGYATDTQYF.

The chain links TRBV20-1 to TRBJ2-7; D not resolved. The CDR3 is 10 residues long. In germline, CDR1 is DFQATT, CDR2 SNEGSKA (reference sequence). Trimming shortened V by 5 bases and J by 4 bases, and 6 bases separated the two germline ends. The CDR3 nucleotides are TGCAGTGCTTACAATTACGAGCAGTACTTC. Translating gives CSAYNYEQYF.

CDR3 nucleotides: TGTGCCAGCTCTAGCGGGAGGGGGGGTGAGCAGTTCTTC. It is translated as CASSSGRGGEQFF. The rearrangement joins TRBV5-4 to TRBJ2-1; 12 positions agree with TRBD2. V lost 7 bases to trimming and J lost 9 bases; unmatched junction nucleotides: 5. Germline V gives CDR1 SGHNT, CDR2 YYREEE (reference sequence). CDR3 length equals 13 residues.

CDR3 protein: CASSQDFGGLYGYTF. In DNA, the CDR3 is TGCGCCAGCAGCCAAGATTTTGGGGGCTTGTATGGCTACACCTTC. The chain uses TRBV4-3 and TRBJ1-2, with TRBD1 as a possible D gene (6 bases). Deletions cut 0 bases from V and 5 bases from J, with 13 bases between. CDR3 size: 15 residues. Germline CDR1 reads LGHNA; CDR2 reads YSLEER.

This clone has more than one count but fewer than ten. This chain joins TRBV7-2 and TRBJ2-2; 7 bases agree with TRBD1. V lost 3 bases and J lost 5; bases outside the gene matches: 3. The germline CDR1 and CDR2 sequences are SGHTA and FQGNSA. The CDR3 runs 14 residues. CDR3 residues: CASSFNRGTGELFF. CDR3 nucleotide sequence: TGTGCCAGCAGCTTCAACAGGGGAACCGGGGAGCTGTTTTTT.

This clone occurred once. The rearrangement links TRBV5-1 to TRBJ2-1; D possibly corresponds to TRBD1 (5 bases). The CDR3 has 13 amino acids. Germline CDR1 SGHRS, CDR2 YFSETQ. V was pared by 1 base and J by 4 bases, with 6 bases between. The CDR3 region is CASSLSGYNEQFF. CDR3 coding DNA: TGCGCCAGCAGCTTGTCAGGGTACAATGAGCAGTTCTTC.

This chain uses TRBV5-1 with TRBJ2-7; 10 positions match TRBD2. The V and J ends lost 5 bases and 1 base, in that order; junction bases with no gene match: 0. Per the germline V gene, CDR1 is SGHRS and CDR2 is YFSETQ. CDR3 length equals 13 residues. The CDR3 spells CASRLAGSYEQYF. The CDR3 DNA reads TGCGCCAGCAGACTAGCGGGATCCTACGAGCAGTACTTC.

V usage is TRBV6-1 and J usage is TRBJ1-1, with a possible D match to TRBD1 (5 bases). V was trimmed by 0 bases and J by 4 bases, leaving 15 bases between them. CDR1 is MNHNS and CDR2 is SASEGT in the germline V gene. This CDR3 region has 16 residues. DNA of the CDR3: TGTGCCAGCAGTGAAGCTTTAAGGGGTTCGGGCACTGAAGCTTTCTTT. This translates into CASSEALRGSGTEAFF.